The 13 T cell receptor beta chains presented below share a single source sample, sequenced in a study of PD-1 blockade in classical Hodgkin lymphoma. Generated by immunoSEQ multiplex PCR, the TCRdb table keeps only in-frame clones and is missing some. The data show 130,000 to 150,000 clones, nearly 80% seen once. Each of the patients experienced relapse following autologous stem cell transplantation, and their brentuximab vedotin exposure differed. The sequencing used peripheral blood mononuclear cells (PBMCs), collected before the second cycle of nivolumab. All receptors derive from a human donor with classical Hodgkin lymphoma.

On this clone: A much more abundant neighbour one base away suggests this may be a read error. The chain has TRBV5-4 and TRBJ1-5, with D hard to call. CDR1 and CDR2 (germline): SGHNT, YYREEE (reference sequence). V was shortened by 4 bases and J by 7 bases, with 15 bases between the two germline ends. This CDR3 region has 14 residues. CDR3 in amino acids: CASSQVGNGQPQHF. Here the CDR3 DNA reads TGTGCCAGCAGCCAAGTAGGGAATGGGCAGCCCCAGCATTTT.

The chain carries TRBV5-5 and TRBJ1-2; possibly TRBD1 for D (5 bases). Germline CDR1 is SGHKS and CDR2 is YYEKEE (reference sequence). The CDR3 has 16 amino acids. V was trimmed by 6 bases and J by 0 bases, leaving 18 bases between them. This chain's CDR3 is CASTPVAGTANYGYTF. CDR3 DNA: TGTGCCAGCACCCCCGTCGCGGGGACCGCTAACTATGGCTACACCTTC.

This chain joins TRBV6-5 and TRBJ1-1; D is uncertain. V gave up 0 bases and J gave up 6 bases, with 8 bases separating them. This CDR3 is 13 amino acids long. Germline V gene sequence: CDR1 MNHEY, CDR2 SVGAGI. DNA for the CDR3: TGTGCCAGCAGTTACTCGATCCCGTCTGAAGCTTTCTTT. It specifies CASSYSIPSEAFF.

This chain links TRBV10-3 with TRBJ1-1; unclear D gene. V lost 7 bases to trimming and J lost 2 bases, with 17 bases between them. This CDR3 is 15 amino acids long. Germline CDR1 is ENHRY and CDR2 is SYGVKD. The chain's CDR3 is CAITSQAQFNTEAFF. DNA of the CDR3: TGTGCCATCACCTCACAAGCGCAGTTCAACACTGAAGCTTTCTTT.

With respect to this clone: This likely came from a read error, as a far larger clone is one base away. This chain links TRBV7-8 with TRBJ2-1, with 7 bases matching TRBD2. V shed 1 base and J 3 bases; nucleotides not matched to a gene: 3. There are 15 residues in the CDR3. Per germline, CDR1 SGHVS and CDR2 FQNEAQ. CDR3 in DNA: TGTGCCAGCAGCTTAGGGGCTAGCGGCTACAATGAGCAGTTCTTC. This encodes CASSLGASGYNEQFF.

In its sample, this clone was seen many times. The chain links TRBV6-5 to TRBJ1-3, with D possibly TRBD1 on 6 matching bases. Per the germline V gene, CDR1 is MNHEY and CDR2 is SVGAGI. V was cut by 4 bases and J by 2 bases, with 15 bases left in between. The CDR3 has 16 residues. For the CDR3, the DNA is TGTGCCAGCAGTTTCACAGGGACGGGTACTGGAAACACCATATATTTT. Amino acids: CASSFTGTGTGNTIYF.

V usage is TRBV6-4 and J usage is TRBJ2-2; D ambiguous. CDR3 size: 12 residues. Germline CDR1 is MRHNA and CDR2 is SNTAGT. Deletions cut 6 bases from V and 10 bases from J, with 12 bases between. CDR3 nucleotides: TGTGCCAGCAGGGGCAGCTCCCCGGAGCTGTTTTTT. Amino acids: CASRGSSPELFF.

V usage is TRBV6-1 and J usage is TRBJ2-7; 8 bases align to TRBD1. With V trimmed by 6 bases and J by 6 bases, 7 bases remained unmatched. This CDR3 is 13 amino acids long. Looked up from germline, CDR1 is MNHNS and CDR2 is SASEGT. The CDR3 bases are TGTGCCAGCAGAAGACAGGGGACTGGCGAGCAGTACTTC. It encodes CASRRQGTGEQYF.

This chain links TRBV19 with TRBJ2-2; D might be TRBD1 or TRBD2, each matching 5 bases. The CDR3 extends over 16 amino acids. Deletions cut 7 bases from V and 0 bases from J, with 15 bases between. Germline V CDR1 and CDR2: LNHDA, SQIVND (reference sequence). CDR3 region: CASKPRDPPNTGELFF. CDR3 bases: TGTGCCAGTAAGCCCCGGGACCCACCGAACACCGGGGAGCTGTTTTTT.

The J gene is TRBJ2-5, the V gene TRBV5-1, with 11 bases fitting TRBD2. V shed 0 bases, J shed 5 bases, and the junction held 9 bases outside the gene matches. Germline CDR1 and CDR2: SGHRS and YFSETQ. CDR3 length equals 17 residues. The CDR3 coding sequence is TGCGCCAGCAGCTTGGTAGCGGGGGGGTTCCGGCGGGAGACCCAGTACTTC. Its translation: CASSLVAGGFRRETQYF.

This clone appeared once. The genes are TRBV9 and TRBJ2-6; a weak D match, TRBD1 (6 bases). Trimming took 4 bases from V and 0 from J, leaving 26 bases between them. The germline gives CDR1 SGDLS, CDR2 YYNGEE. The CDR3 sequence is 21 residues long. The CDR3 here is CASSLSRDTFLFRSGANVLTF. CDR3 nucleotide sequence: TGTGCCAGCAGCTTATCCCGGGACACCTTTCTATTCCGCTCTGGGGCCAACGTCCTGACTTTC.

The rearrangement joins TRBV18 to TRBJ2-7, with a tentative D call TRBD1 (6 bases). Trimming cost V 3 bases and J 0 bases, with 15 bases left between them. CDR3 length: 16 amino acids. Per germline, CDR1 KGHSH and CDR2 LQKENI. CDR3 DNA: TGTGCCAGCTCACCTCAGCCCAGGGGCAGCTCCTACGAGCAGTACTTC. Amino acids: CASSPQPRGSSYEQYF.

This clone has just a few counts. CDR3 DNA: TGTGCCAGCTCACCCACGTCTCTAGCGGGGGCCTACGAGCAGTACTTC. This codes for CASSPTSLAGAYEQYF. This chain connects TRBV18 to TRBJ2-7, with TRBD2 matching over 10 bases. The CDR3 is 16 amino acids. Per germline, CDR1 KGHSH and CDR2 LQKENI. J gave up 2 bases and V 3 bases, and 7 bases lay outside the gene matches.